The clone carrying this T cell receptor beta chain was counted between two and nine times. Methods used by the authors: How many nucleated cells were present was estimated from reference gene primer amplification. Produced via immunoSEQ multiplex PCR; TCRdb's table is partial and in-frame only. V and J calls plus clone size are reproduced from that table; the DNA served to infer D and trimming. Of fewer than 250,000 clones listed, around 84% are singletons. The sample originates from a study of blood T cell repertoires in COVID-19. Study details: COVID-19 samples collected from the United States, Italy and Spain covered acute and convalescent phases.

The CDR3 runs 16 residues. V lost 6 bases to trimming and J lost 2 bases; unmatched junction nucleotides: 7. Germline lookup yields CDR1 ENHRY and CDR2 SYGVKD. This TCR was recovered from a man aged 45 to 65 with acute or convalescent COVID-19. The J gene is TRBJ2-3, the V gene TRBV10-3; 11 nucleotides align to TRBD2. The specimen sequenced was peripheral blood. This CDR3 reads CAISASSGGYTDTQYF. The CDR3 coding sequence is TGTGCCATCAGCGCCTCTAGCGGGGGGTACACAGATACGCAGTATTTT.